This T cell receptor beta chain originates from a study of blood T cell repertoires in COVID-19. The V gene's germline CDR1 is SGHKS and CDR2 YYEKEE (reference sequence). The germline V and J ends were trimmed by 1 base and 0 bases, with 14 bases remaining between them. This CDR3 region has 16 residues. As handled by the study authors: Amplification of reference gene primers was used by the study to estimate nucleated cell counts. The table came from immunoSEQ multiplex PCR; TCRdb's copy has only in-frame clones and leaves some out. Clonal size and the V and J genes are those of that table, whereas D and trimming came from the DNA. The sample includes about 260,000 clones, about 87% seen only once; the top ten take more than 8.5%. Seattle enrolled patients during active infection and tracked them longitudinally.

This receptor was identified in a woman aged 65 to 85 with COVID-19, enrolled during active disease. The chain is built from TRBV5-5 and TRBJ2-7; weak D call: TRBD2 (5 bases). Material for sequencing was peripheral blood. DNA for the CDR3: TGTGCCAGCAGCTTGACTCAAGCGGTGGGCTCCTACGAGCAGTACTTC. Translated: CASSLTQAVGSYEQYF.